This is a list of T cell receptor beta chains from one sample in a study of PD-L1 blockade in urothelial cancer. Sequencing used immunoSEQ multiplex PCR; TCRdb keeps in-frame clones, though not all of them. The sample lists about 74,000 clones, 85% to 90% occurring once. Source: PBMCs, taken around atezolizumab (anti-PD-L1) treatment. These receptors were taken from a man aged 65 to 85 with urothelial cancer. Each CDR3 is given with its conserved first and last residue. The D gene is left open where the match is weak. Clone size is given for some rows only: seen once, a few or many times, or a class if the clone is expanded.

j_gene,v_gene,abundance,d_gene,CDR3nt,CDR3aa
TRBJ1-3,TRBV6-6,.,.,TGTGCCAGCCTACAGGGTGCCTCTGGAAACACCATATATTTT,CASLQGASGNTIYF
TRBJ2-7,TRBV27,.,TRBD1,TGTGCCAGCAGTTTCACAGGGGCGACCTACGAGCAGTACTTC,CASSFTGATYEQYF
TRBJ1-2,TRBV29-1,.,.,TGCAGCGGGGGCGGGGGTTCCGGCTACACCTTC,CSGGGGSGYTF
TRBJ1-1,TRBV7-9,once,.,TGTGCCAGCAGCCCTAGGACAGTGGCGAACACTGAAGCTTTCTTT,CASSPRTVANTEAFF
TRBJ2-2,TRBV9,few,TRBD2,TGTGCCAGCAGCGGACACGGGGGGGAAACCGGGGAGCTGTTTTTT,CASSGHGGETGELFF
TRBJ2-3,TRBV6-5,.,TRBD1,TGTGCCAGCGCGGACAGGGGCATAGGGACAGATACGCAGTATTTT,CASADRGIGTDTQYF
TRBJ2-1,TRBV15,.,.,TGTGCCACCAGCAGACCTCGCGGGGCATATGAGCAGTTCTTC,CATSRPRGAYEQFF
TRBJ1-4,TRBV18,.,TRBD1,TGTGCCAGCTCACCGACAGGGGGCGTTGAAAAACTGTTTTTT,CASSPTGGVEKLFF
TRBJ2-7,TRBV2,.,.,TGTGCCAGCAGTGATAGAAGCGGGCGAACCTACGAGCAGTACTTC,CASSDRSGRTYEQYF
TRBJ1-5,TRBV6-6,.,.,TGTGCCAGCAGCCCGCGACAGAGCAATCAGCCCCAGCATTTT,CASSPRQSNQPQHF
TRBJ2-2,TRBV6-5,.,.,TGTGCCAGCAGAAGGACAGCACTCACCGGGGAGCTGTTTTTT,CASRRTALTGELFF
TRBJ1-4,TRBV9,.,TRBD1,TGTGCCAGCAGCCCCGAGGACAGGGAGTATGAAAAACTGTTTTTT,CASSPEDREYEKLFF
TRBJ2-5,TRBV7-7,.,TRBD1,TGTGCCAGCAGCTTAGCCGGATCGGGACAGCAAGAGACCCAGTACTTC,CASSLAGSGQQETQYF
TRBJ1-4,TRBV5-6,.,.,TGTGCCAGCAGCTTGGTGGGGCAAGTTGATGAAAAACTGTTTTTT,CASSLVGQVDEKLFF
TRBJ1-1,TRBV5-1,.,TRBD1,TGCGCCAGCAGCTTGTCCGGGGGGACAGGTCATGAAGCTTTCTTT,CASSLSGGTGHEAFF
TRBJ2-7,TRBV5-1,.,.,TGCGCCAGCAACCTAGACGCCAGCTCCTACGAGCAGTACTTC,CASNLDASSYEQYF
TRBJ1-1,TRBV28,.,.,TGTGCCAGCAGTTTATCAGCGGAGGGAGTAACTGAAGCTTTCTTT,CASSLSAEGVTEAFF
TRBJ1-1,TRBV28,.,.,TGTGCCAGCAGTTTCTGGGGGTCGCAGGGGATAACGAAAAGCGGAGCTTTCTTT,CASSFWGSQGITKSGAFF
TRBJ2-1,TRBV19,.,.,TGTGCCAGTAGAGGACACAACAAGAATGAGCAGTTCTTC,CASRGHNKNEQFF
TRBJ2-1,TRBV5-8,.,TRBD2,TGTGCCAGCAGCCTCAACGGGGGGAACTACAATGAGCAGTTCTTC,CASSLNGGNYNEQFF
TRBJ1-3,TRBV30,.,TRBD1,TGTGCCTGGAGTGTCTTCCCGGACAGGGCTGGAAACACCATATATTTT,CAWSVFPDRAGNTIYF
TRBJ2-6,TRBV25-1,few,.,TGTGCCAGCAGCTACAGGGAATCGGGGGCCAACGTCCTGACTTTC,CASSYRESGANVLTF
TRBJ2-3,TRBV5-1,.,.,TGCGCCAGCAGCTTCCAGACTAGTTCAGATACGCAGTATTTT,CASSFQTSSDTQYF
TRBJ1-4,TRBV4-2,.,.,TGTGCCAGCAGCCAAGATGAGGGCAATGAAAAACTGTTTTTT,CASSQDEGNEKLFF
TRBJ2-3,TRBV28,.,TRBD2,TGTGCCTCGGGAGGGCTCACAGATACGCAGTATTTT,CASGGLTDTQYF
TRBJ1-2,TRBV27,once,.,TGTGCCAGCAGCCGAACGGGGATGAATGGCTACACCTTC,CASSRTGMNGYTF
TRBJ2-1,TRBV5-1,.,TRBD2,TGCGCCAGCAGGGGACTAGCGGAGTACAATGAGCAGTTCTTC,CASRGLAEYNEQFF
TRBJ1-1,TRBV6-5,.,.,TGTGCCAGCAGTTACGCGACTAACACTGAAGCTTTCTTT,CASSYATNTEAFF
TRBJ2-3,TRBV6-1,.,.,TGTGCCAGCAGCGACCCCGGAAGGGACATAGATACGCAGTATTTT,CASSDPGRDIDTQYF
TRBJ2-7,TRBV6-5,.,.,TGTGCCAGCAGTTACTCAAGAACAGGGCCGTCCTACGAGCAGTACTTC,CASSYSRTGPSYEQYF
TRBJ2-1,TRBV11-2,.,.,TGTGCCAGCAGCTTTTCTTATAGCGCACAGTTCTTC,CASSFSYSAQFF
TRBJ2-2,TRBV18,.,TRBD1,TGTGCCAGCTCACCACTGACAGGGGACACCGGGGAGCTGTTTTTT,CASSPLTGDTGELFF
TRBJ2-1,TRBV9,.,TRBD2,TGTGCCAGCAGCGTAGGAGGGACTAGAGCATACAATGAGCAGTTCTTC,CASSVGGTRAYNEQFF
TRBJ2-1,TRBV2,.,TRBD1,TGTGCCAGCAGCGAGACCGGGACAGTCTCCTACAATGAGCAGTTCTTC,CASSETGTVSYNEQFF
TRBJ2-5,TRBV5-4,.,TRBD2,TGTGCCAGCAGCTTGTTTCTGCTAGCGGGAAGAGAGACCCAGTACTTC,CASSLFLLAGRETQYF
TRBJ2-4,TRBV5-6,.,.,TGTGCCAGCAGCTCCTACAGGGTAGACAAAAACATTCAGTACTTC,CASSSYRVDKNIQYF
TRBJ1-1,TRBV6-5,.,TRBD1,TGTGCCAGCAGTAACAGGGGTCCGGACACTGAAGCTTTCTTT,CASSNRGPDTEAFF
TRBJ2-3,TRBV18,once,.,TGTGCCAGCTCACCTGTAGCGCAATGGGAATCTAGCACAGATACGCAGTATTTT,CASSPVAQWESSTDTQYF
TRBJ2-5,TRBV6-1,.,TRBD2,TGTGCCAGCAGTGATAGCGGGAGTCAAGAGACCCAGTACTTC,CASSDSGSQETQYF
TRBJ2-1,TRBV7-9,.,.,TGTGCCAGCAGCTTAAGGCAGGACTACAATGAGCAGTTCTTC,CASSLRQDYNEQFF
TRBJ1-4,TRBV7-2,.,TRBD1,TGTGCCAGCAGCTATACCGGGACAGGGGGGCGAAAACTGTTTTTT,CASSYTGTGGRKLFF
TRBJ1-2,TRBV28,.,TRBD1,TGTGCCAGCAGTTTGGTCAGAACAGGGGGCTTGGGGGGCTACACCTTC,CASSLVRTGGLGGYTF
TRBJ2-1,TRBV11-3,.,.,TGTGCCAGCAGCTTTGATTTGGCCAGTGGTGAGCAGTTCTTC,CASSFDLASGEQFF